This T cell receptor beta chain was documented in a study of blood T cell repertoires in COVID-19 (dated by TCRdb to the early 2020s). With respect to the entire study: Samples from collaborators originated in the United States, Italy and Spain and spanned both the acute and convalescent phases of COVID-19. The prospective study material was composed of cDNA or gDNA derived from T cells, B-cell-depleted T cells, or PBMCs. Deeply sampled blood TCRbeta repertoires from subjects exposed to, actively infected with, or recovered from COVID-19 were included in the dataset. The repertoires were released in a freely available public database intended as a resource for research on the immune response to SARS-CoV-2. The samples were drawn from two sources: the first 160 participants of the ongoing ImmuneRACE study, and over 950 subjects contributed by 6 global collaborators. Sample metadata almost always included a de-identified subject ID, COVID-19 status, age in years and sex. HLA class I and class II types, where available, came from metadata supplied by the sample provider rather than from assay-based typing.

General study outcomes and caveats: The quantity of clinical and demographic metadata differed by source and by participant and was supplied without curation.

TCRbeta CDR3 regions were amplified from genomic DNA using the immunoSEQ Assay, a bias-controlled multiplex PCR. As for the authors' bioinformatics: The number of nucleated cells in each sample was estimated by amplification of reference gene primers within the assay. Sequence reads were collapsed and filtered to measure the absolute abundance of every unique TCRbeta CDR3 rearrangement. Productive Simpson clonality was computed per sample as the square root of Simpson's diversity index over productive rearrangements. The source is immuneACCESS, and TCRdb retained only in-frame sequences with V and J called. Part of the clones is not carried over; for the studies checked, unresolved V genes explain less than half of this, and the remainder is unexplained. V and J calls and clone size are as listed in that table; D and trimming were resolved from the DNA. In all, the sample holds 250,000 to 300,000 clones, and 88% of those were seen once. Of the sample, roughly 10% is held by the ten largest clones.

Concerning this clone: Its cognate antigen has yet to be identified. The input lacks base qualities; no much larger clone sits a single base away. Additional DNA sequences in this sample encode the identical CDR3.

In Seattle, one collaborating source enrolled patients while the infection was active and tracked those patients longitudinally over the course of disease. Whole blood was collected in K2EDTA tubes by collaborating institutions according to the institutions' own protocols. For TCRbeta analysis, collaborator samples were shipped as frozen whole blood, as isolated PBMCs, or as DNA extracted from either sample type. The TCR was taken from a woman in her 30s with COVID-19, enrolled during active disease. The sample was peripheral blood.

For the CDR3, the sequence is CAWSVQGNTIYF. The DNA sequence follows: TGTGCCTGGAGTGTACAGGGAAACACCATATATTTT. The chain uses TRBV30 and TRBJ1-3; the D gene identity is not certain. V loses 0 bases of germline sequence and J loses 4 bases, and the interval between the two ends is 4 bases. Inclusive of the bounding cysteine and phenylalanine, the CDR3 is 12 residues long. The CDR3 DNA has 36 bases and is translated from base 1. CDR1 and CDR2, looked up from the germline V gene (reference sequence), are GTSNPN and SVGIG.